These 7 T cell receptor beta chains share one sample of origin, sequenced in a study of response to subunit inactivated influenza vaccine. MiXCR, applied by TCRdb to the RT-PCR reads, yields one record per CDR3 protein. The data show about 160,000 distinct CDR3 sequences, approximately 12% seen once. Sequenced material: CD8+ T cells sorted from PBMCs, taken roughly 24 months after vaccination. Receptors originate from a man in his fifties or sixties who received an inactivated influenza vaccine.

This clonotype was seen only a few times. The chain recombines TRBV11-2 with TRBJ2-1, with D perhaps TRBD1 (5 bases). Trimming took off 3 bases at V and 12 bases at J, with 21 bases between the two ends. CDR1 and CDR2 from the germline V gene are SGHAT and FQNNGV. The CDR3 totals 15 residues. The CDR3 DNA follows: TGTGCCAGCAGCTTCGGTTGGGGCGAAGACGTACGGCAGTTCTTC. Its translation is CASSFGWGEDVRQFF.

This clonotype was recorded many times. CDR3 nucleotide sequence: TGCGCCAGCAGCCCCCGGCGGGGGGCTACGTACCAAGAGACCCAGTACTTC. This gives the protein CASSPRRGATYQETQYF. The V gene is TRBV5-1, the J gene TRBJ2-5; the match to TRBD2 covers 8 bases. CDR3 size: 17 residues. The germline V gene has CDR1 SGHRS and CDR2 YFSETQ. Trimming at V came to 4 bases and at J to 0 bases, leaving 11 bases not matched to a gene.

The V and J genes are TRBV7-6 and TRBJ1-3; D might be TRBD1 (5 bases). V dropped 1 base and J dropped 2 bases, with 15 bases sitting between them. The germline V gene encodes CDR1 SGHVS and CDR2 FNYEAQ. The CDR3 length is 17 residues. The DNA for the CDR3 is TGTGCCAGCAGCTTAGAGACGACAGCTAGCCCTGGAAACACCATATATTTT. Translated: CASSLETTASPGNTIYF.

This clonotype turned up a few times. The chain combines TRBV5-6 with TRBJ2-3; D may be TRBD2 (5 bases). The V end was cut by 4 bases, the J end by 5 bases, with 14 bases between. Per germline, CDR1 SGHDT and CDR2 YYEEEE. The CDR3 is 14 residues long. Here the CDR3 reads CASSPGGGGDTQYF. The CDR3 DNA reads as TGTGCCAGCAGCCCCGGAGGAGGTGGAGATACGCAGTATTTT.

The V gene is TRBV6-6, the J gene TRBJ2-7, with D possibly being TRBD2 (6 bases). The ends were cut back, 6 bases at V and 7 bases at J, with 13 bases in the middle. Germline assignment: CDR1 MNHNY and CDR2 SVGAGI (reference sequence). The CDR3 has 12 amino acids. The CDR3 DNA reads TGTGCCAGCAGGGGGCTAGCGAGAGAGCAGTACTTC. This sequence encodes CASRGLAREQYF.

CDR3 sequence: CSARDGQGAANYNEQFF. The DNA of the CDR3 is TGCAGTGCTAGAGATGGACAGGGGGCGGCCAATTACAATGAGCAGTTCTTC. V usage is TRBV20-1 and J usage is TRBJ2-1, with 11 bases that match TRBD1. V trimming: 0 bases; J trimming: 4 bases; junction bases outside the gene matches: 8. The CDR3 has 17 residues. CDR1 and CDR2 from the germline V gene are DFQATT and SNEGSKA (reference sequence).

The V and J genes are TRBV10-3 and TRBJ1-1; D is unresolved. Trimming removed 5 bases at V and 1 base at J, with 11 bases between. The CDR3 runs to 14 residues. The germline V gene encodes CDR1 ENHRY and CDR2 SYGVKD. CDR3 protein: CAISSETSNTEAFF. In nucleotides, the CDR3 is TGTGCCATCAGTTCCGAGACTTCGAACACTGAAGCTTTCTTT.